A single sample gave rise to the 6 T cell receptor beta chains below, sequenced in a study of blood T cells in healthy people across ages. With a J-beta primer mix and a sample-barcoded 5' primer, a second PCR ran about 7 to 12 cycles. TCRdb reanalysed the 5' RACE reads using MiXCR and keeps one entry per CDR3 protein. The sample comprises roughly 800,000 distinct CDR3 sequences, around 36% of which are singletons, and 10% to 15% rests with the top ten. The specimen sequenced was blood. The receptors originated from a man between 18 and 35 years old in good health.

This clonotype was seen more than once but under ten times. This chain links TRBV4-1 with TRBJ1-2, with 9 positions matching TRBD1. The V gene's germline CDR1 is MGHRA and CDR2 YSYEKL. Trimming removed 0 bases from V and 4 bases from J; junction bases left unmatched: 9. This CDR3 is 17 amino acids long. The CDR3 loop is CASSQEKTGGRSYGYTF. CDR3 nucleotides: TGCGCCAGCAGCCAAGAAAAAACAGGGGGCAGGTCCTATGGCTACACCTTC.

For this clonotype: Possible read error: a much larger clone is one base away. This sequence joins TRBV9 and TRBJ2-5, with TRBD1 matching over 8 bases. V lost 0 bases, J lost 5 bases, and 6 bases stayed unmatched. Germline V gene lookup returns CDR1 SGDLS and CDR2 YYNGEE. The CDR3 is 15 amino acids. The CDR3: CASSVGDRTGETQYF. DNA for the CDR3: TGTGCCAGCAGCGTAGGGGACAGGACCGGGGAGACCCAGTACTTC.

This clonotype occurred a few times. The chain has TRBV9 and TRBJ1-3; D is unresolved. CDR3 size: 17 residues. CDR1 and CDR2 (germline): SGDLS, YYNGEE. V was pared by 0 bases and J by 6 bases, with 19 bases between. This CDR3 is CASSVEPTSWGLNTIYF. The CDR3 coding sequence is TGTGCCAGCAGCGTAGAACCCACATCTTGGGGATTAAACACCATATATTTT.

To note about this clonotype: A junction end diverges from the germline sequence, so it may reflect a read error. V and J are TRBV15 and TRBJ1-4; a possible D gene is TRBD1 (5 bases). Germline CDR1 and CDR2: LNHNV and YYDKDF (reference sequence). The CDR3 has 15 amino acids. DNA for the CDR3: TGTGCCACCGGCAGGGTCGGTAGGGATTATGAAAAACTGTTTTTT. Residues: CATGRVGRDYEKLFF.

The V and J genes are TRBV30 and TRBJ2-1, with TRBD1 as a possible D gene (5 bases). The V gene lost 2 bases and the J gene lost 5 bases, with 10 bases spanning the gap. Germline-derived CDR1 and CDR2 are GTSNPN and SVGIG (reference sequence). There are 13 residues in the CDR3. DNA of the CDR3: TGTGCCTGGAGTACCGGACATAACAATGAGCAGTTCTTC. It codes for CAWSTGHNNEQFF.

This rearrangement joins TRBV3-1 to TRBJ2-2; possibly TRBD2 for D (5 bases). Trimming shortened V by 1 base and J by 4 bases, and 13 bases separated the two germline ends. Germline V gene data show CDR1 as LGHDT and CDR2 as YNNKEL (reference sequence). The CDR3 is made up of 16 amino acids. The CDR3 loop is CASSQGSAASTGELFF. The CDR3 DNA sequence: TGTGCCAGCAGCCAAGGTTCAGCGGCGAGCACCGGGGAGCTGTTTTTT.